The entry that follows covers one T cell receptor (beta chain) sequence. This specimen belongs to a study of blood T cell repertoires in COVID-19. Study information: Sources were T cells, B-cell-depleted T cells, or PBMCs; the material itself was cDNA or gDNA.

Germline CDR1 and CDR2: SGHRS and YFSETQ. The CDR3 is made up of 15 amino acids. V lost 4 bases to trimming and J lost 3 bases; unmatched junction nucleotides: 9. TCRdb's copy holds only in-frame clones and misses some; the assay was immunoSEQ multiplex PCR. The table has roughly 670,000 clones, around 89% seen once. Sequenced: peripheral blood. The receptor was isolated from a woman younger than 30 with acute or convalescent COVID-19. The chain couples TRBV5-1 to TRBJ1-2; 7 positions agree with TRBD1. The CDR3: CASSPRQGMDYGYTF. The CDR3 DNA sequence: TGCGCCAGCAGCCCCCGACAGGGTATGGACTATGGCTACACCTTC.